What follows are 10 T cell receptor beta chains derived from one specimen sequenced in a study of neurological immune-mediated disorders. TCRdb ran MiXCR on the 5' RACE reads and lists one entry per CDR3 protein. Of roughly 70,000 distinct CDR3 sequences in the sample, less than 5.5% are singletons; the top ten hold 2.5% to 3%. Sequenced material: PBMCs. The receptor source for this set is a woman aged 25-40 years with multiple sclerosis.

The chain employs TRBV24-1 and TRBJ2-3; D might be TRBD1 (5 bases). CDR3 length: 15 residues. Trimming removed 2 bases at V and 3 bases at J, with 11 bases between. Germline assignment: CDR1 KGHDR and CDR2 SFDVKD. The CDR3 region is CATSDYGQGTDTQYF. The CDR3 bases are TGTGCCACCAGTGATTATGGCCAGGGTACAGATACGCAGTATTTT.

This clonotype has ten or more counts. The chain recombines TRBV5-6 with TRBJ2-2; 8 positions agree with TRBD2. V gave up 0 bases and J gave up 4 bases; unmatched junction bases: 5. This CDR3 contains 16 residues. In germline, CDR1 is SGHDT, CDR2 YYEEEE. The CDR3 spells CASSLETGGITGELFF. CDR3 nucleotide sequence: TGTGCCAGCAGCTTGGAAACGGGGGGGATCACCGGGGAGCTGTTTTTT.

This clonotype was recorded many times. The rearrangement uses TRBV7-2 and TRBJ2-1; no firm D call. Germline values: CDR1 SGHTA, CDR2 FQGNSA. V was pared by 3 bases and J by 5 bases, with 5 bases between. The CDR3 extends over 12 amino acids. The CDR3 region has the DNA TGTGCCAGCAGCTTTTTAAACAATGAGCAGTTCTTC. It codes for CASSFLNNEQFF.

The table lists this clonotype with many counts. The chain couples TRBV7-3 to TRBJ1-1; 7 bases are a match to TRBD1. CDR1 and CDR2 (germline): SGHTA, FQGTGA. The CDR3 loop spans 13 amino acids. After removal of 6 bases from V and 5 bases from J, the junction contained 6 bases not matched to a gene. The CDR3 reads CASRLDRETEAFF. The DNA of the CDR3 is TGTGCCAGCAGACTCGACAGGGAGACTGAAGCTTTCTTT.

This clonotype was recorded many times. The chain combines TRBV6-6 with TRBJ2-5, with D possibly being TRBD1 (6 bases). The CDR3 loop spans 12 amino acids. V was pared by 6 bases and J by 5 bases, with 10 bases between. Germline assignment: CDR1 MNHNY and CDR2 SVGAGI (reference sequence). The CDR3 region has the DNA TGTGCCAGCAGAACAGGGTCCGAGACCCAGTACTTC. It is translated as CASRTGSETQYF.

Many counts were recorded for this clonotype. The chain recombines TRBV7-9 with TRBJ2-1; D might be TRBD1 (5 bases). The CDR3 extends over 15 amino acids. The ends were cut back, 1 base at V and 4 bases at J, with 11 bases in the middle. The germline CDR1 and CDR2 sequences are SEHNR and FQNEAQ (reference sequence). The chain's CDR3 is CASSLGQIEYNEQFF. For the CDR3, the DNA is TGTGCCAGCAGCTTAGGACAGATTGAATACAATGAGCAGTTCTTC.

This clonotype showed up many times. The CDR3 loop reads CAISESTHEQFF. In nucleotides, the CDR3 is TGTGCCATCAGTGAGTCAACGCATGAGCAGTTCTTC. V usage is TRBV10-3 and J usage is TRBJ2-1; D remains ambiguous. The CDR3 has 12 residues. Germline V lookup: CDR1 ENHRY, CDR2 SYGVKD. Between the trimmed V and J ends, which lost 0 bases and 8 bases, there was a span of 5 bases.

The CDR3 loop is CASSPGQSDTIYF. The CDR3 DNA reads as TGTGCCAGCAGCCCGGGACAGAGTGACACCATATATTTT. This chain connects TRBV7-9 to TRBJ1-3, with TRBD1 matching 7 bases. The CDR3 length is 13 residues. V gave up 5 bases and J gave up 8 bases; unmatched junction bases: 6. Germline V gene sequence: CDR1 SEHNR, CDR2 FQNEAQ (reference sequence).

This clonotype was seen ten or more times. This chain uses TRBV27 with TRBJ1-1; D ambiguous. Trimming shortened V by 0 bases and J by 4 bases, and 9 bases separated the two germline ends. The CDR3 consists of 14 residues. Germline CDR1 MNHEY, CDR2 SMNVEV (reference sequence). The CDR3 reads CASSLSSRSTEAFF. In DNA, the CDR3 is TGTGCCAGCAGTTTATCGTCCAGGAGCACTGAAGCTTTCTTT.

This clonotype was seen many times. This chain joins TRBV10-3 and TRBJ1-1, with 12 bases matching TRBD1. Germline V gene lookup returns CDR1 ENHRY and CDR2 SYGVKD. CDR3 length: 18 residues. V dropped 7 bases and J dropped 0; count of bases not matched to a gene: 12. CDR3 coding DNA: TGTGCCATCAAGGGGGGGTTAGGGACAGGGGGCCTGAACACTGAAGCTTTCTTT. This codes for CAIKGGLGTGGLNTEAFF.